This entry lists 7 T cell receptor beta chains sequenced from one sample in a study of blood T cell repertoires in COVID-19. The data were produced by immunoSEQ multiplex PCR, yet TCRdb's version contains in-frame clones alone and is incomplete. This sample yields 250,000 or so clones, of which about 87% are seen a single time; about 4% belongs to the top ten. The sequenced sample was PBMCs or T cells enriched from blood (not recorded which). These receptors were taken from a young woman with acute COVID-19.

The rearrangement joins TRBV7-9 to TRBJ2-3; TRBD1 aligns across 10 bases. Germline values: CDR1 SEHNR, CDR2 FQNEAQ (reference sequence). CDR3 length: 14 amino acids. The V and J ends lost 1 base and 10 bases, in that order; junction bases with no gene match: 5. The CDR3 is CASSLGQGASSQYF. The CDR3 nucleotides read TGTGCCAGCAGCTTAGGACAGGGGGCGAGTTCGCAGTATTTT.

V usage is TRBV5-1 and J usage is TRBJ1-1; the D is unclear. This CDR3 has 14 amino acids. V shed 4 bases and J shed 1 base, with 11 bases lying between them. CDR1 and CDR2 (germline): SGHRS, YFSETQ. The CDR3 here is CASSRTGPNTEAFF. CDR3 nucleotide sequence: TGCGCCAGCAGCAGGACTGGACCGAACACTGAAGCTTTCTTT.

The chain employs TRBV10-1 and TRBJ2-5, with D unclear. The CDR3 runs to 13 residues. Germline assignment: CDR1 WNHNN and CDR2 SYGVQD (reference sequence). The germline V and J ends were trimmed by 6 bases and 2 bases, with 10 bases remaining between them. CDR3 DNA: TGCGCCAGCAGAGCAGGTCCGCAAGAGACCCAGTACTTC. Residues: CASRAGPQETQYF.

A few counts support this clone. The chain couples TRBV10-3 to TRBJ2-1; perhaps TRBD1 as D (5 bases). Germline lookup yields CDR1 ENHRY and CDR2 SYGVKD. This CDR3 is 12 amino acids long. The ends were cut back, 10 bases at V and 6 bases at J, with 13 bases in the middle. This chain's CDR3 is CATSTAANEQFF. The DNA of the CDR3 is TGTGCCACTTCGACAGCCGCCAATGAGCAGTTCTTC.

This clone was seen a single time. V gene TRBV7-2 combines with J gene TRBJ2-7; D gene uncertain. Germline V gene sequence: CDR1 SGHTA, CDR2 FQGNSA. Between the trimmed V and J ends, which lost 2 bases and 2 bases, there was a span of 10 bases. The CDR3 is 14 amino acids. As DNA, the CDR3 is TGTGCCAGCAGCTTAACCCAGGAAGCCTACGAGCAGTACTTC. It yields the protein CASSLTQEAYEQYF. Variable domain in full (rest from reference TRBV7-2 and TRBJ2-7): GAGVSQSPSNKVTEKGKDVELRCDPISGHTALYWYRQSLGQGLEFLIYFQGNSAPDKSGLPSDRFSAERTGGSVSTLTIQRTQQEDSAVYLCASSLTQEAYEQYFGPGTRLTVT.

This rearrangement joins TRBV11-2 to TRBJ2-7; 10 bases are shared with TRBD2. The CDR3 consists of 16 residues. From germline, CDR1 is SGHAT and CDR2 FQNNGV. V lost 2 bases, J lost 7 bases, and 11 bases stayed unmatched. The CDR3 bases are TGTGCCAGCAGCTTATGGTCGTCTAGCGGGAGTTTGGAGCAGTACTTC. Translated, it gives CASSLWSSSGSLEQYF.

This sequence joins TRBV7-9 and TRBJ2-2; a possible D gene is TRBD1 (5 bases). Trimming took 6 bases from V and 2 from J, leaving 13 bases between them. CDR3 length equals 15 residues. CDR1 SEHNR and CDR2 FQNEAQ come from the germline V gene (reference sequence). In nucleotides, the CDR3 is TGTGCCAGCAGTGGGATCAGGGCCAACACCGGGGAGCTGTTTTTT. This translates into CASSGIRANTGELFF. The full variable domain, completed using reference TRBV7-9 and TRBJ2-2, is DTGVSQNPRHKITKRGQNVTFRCDPISEHNRLYWYRQTLGQGPEFLTYFQNEAQLEKSRLLSDRFSAERPKGSFSTLEIQRTEQGDSAMYLCASSGIRANTGELFFGEGSRLTVL.